This T cell receptor (beta chain) was recorded in a study of T cell responses to AZD1222 COVID-19 vaccine. The study, taken as a whole, reports: Nearly half of spike-specific TCRs reportedly target unmutated variant regions.

The CDR3 sequence is 16 residues long. Measured with immunoSEQ multiplex PCR; TCRdb has only the in-frame clones, and not every one. The sample has about 120,000 clones, 85% to 90% seen once; the top ten hold 11%. Points on this clone: Antigen specificity is unknown.

The receptor comes from an adult in good health. The source material was peripheral blood, sampled on day 0 of MenACWY control vaccination. The rearrangement uses TRBV21-1 and TRBJ2-7; the table's D call TRBD1 went unverified against the DNA. TRBV21-1 has pseudogene status. For the CDR3, the DNA is TGTGCCAGCAGCACCACTGGAAGGACAGGGGAATGCGAGCAGTACTTC. Translated, it gives CASSTTGRTGECEQYF.